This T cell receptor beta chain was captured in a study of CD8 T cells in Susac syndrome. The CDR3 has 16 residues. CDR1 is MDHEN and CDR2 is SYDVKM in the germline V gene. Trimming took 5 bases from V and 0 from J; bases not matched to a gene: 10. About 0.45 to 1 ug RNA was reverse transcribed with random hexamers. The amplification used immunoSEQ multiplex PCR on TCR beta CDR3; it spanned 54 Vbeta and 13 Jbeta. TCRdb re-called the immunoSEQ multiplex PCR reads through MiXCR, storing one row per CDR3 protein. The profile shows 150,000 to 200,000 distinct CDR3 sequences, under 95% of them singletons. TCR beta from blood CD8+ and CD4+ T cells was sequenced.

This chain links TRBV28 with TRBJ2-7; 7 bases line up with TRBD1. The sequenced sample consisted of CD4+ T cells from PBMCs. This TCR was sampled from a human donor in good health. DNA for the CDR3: TGTGCCAGCAGTCCTCCGGACAGGATGAACTCCTACGAGCAGTACTTC. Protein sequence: CASSPPDRMNSYEQYF.